Listed here are 19 T cell receptor beta chains from one sample, sequenced in a study of T cell responses to AZD1222 COVID-19 vaccine. Some clones are missing from TCRdb's copy, which holds only in-frame ones; the method was immunoSEQ multiplex PCR. The data hold fewer than 130,000 clones, with about 94% observed a single time. Source: peripheral blood, taken on day 0 of AZD1222 vaccination. The receptor source for this set is an adult in good health.

J is TRBJ2-4 and V is TRBV19; possible D gene TRBD2, 6 bases. Germline V gives CDR1 LNHDA, CDR2 SQIVND (reference sequence). The CDR3 runs to 14 residues. V lost 2 bases to trimming and J lost 1 base, with 6 bases between them. The chain's CDR3 is CASSIRGAKNIQYF. In nucleotides, the CDR3 is TGTGCCAGTAGTATACGGGGGGCCAAAAACATTCAGTACTTC. The variable domain in full, completed from reference TRBV19 and TRBJ2-4, reads DGGITQSPKYLFRKEGQNVTLSCEQNLNHDAMYWYRQDPGQGLRLIYYSQIVNDFQKGDIAEGYSVSREKKESFPLTVTSAQKNPTAFYLCASSIRGAKNIQYFGAGTRLSVL.

This clone has a single count. The chain has TRBV5-1 and TRBJ2-3; 10 bases align to TRBD1. Trimming removed 3 bases from V and 5 bases from J; junction bases left unmatched: 6. CDR1 and CDR2 from the germline V gene are SGHRS and YFSETQ. There are 15 residues in the CDR3. The CDR3, as DNA: TGCGCCAGCAGCTCGACCGGGACAGGGGAAGATACGCAGTATTTT. The encoded protein is CASSSTGTGEDTQYF.

The gene calls are TRBV7-9 and TRBJ1-3; D uncertain. Trimming pared 5 bases from V and 4 bases from J, leaving 18 bases between. Per the germline V gene, CDR1 is SEHNR and CDR2 is FQNEAQ (reference sequence). The CDR3 loop spans 16 amino acids. This CDR3 reads CASSPTTGYSGNTIYF. The CDR3 region has the DNA TGTGCCAGCAGCCCAACGACGGGTTACTCAGGAAACACCATATATTTT.

This clone was seen just once. The V call is TRBV5-1, the J call TRBJ2-1; D unclear. Per the germline V gene, CDR1 is SGHRS and CDR2 is YFSETQ. Trimming removed 4 bases at V and 8 bases at J, with 10 bases between. The CDR3 totals 12 residues. CDR3 coding DNA: TGCGCCAGCAGCCCCGCCGGTGATGAGCAGTTCTTC. Protein product: CASSPAGDEQFF.

This sequence joins TRBV11-3 and TRBJ2-7, with D maybe TRBD1 (5 bases). Germline V CDR1 and CDR2: SGHNT, YENEEA. The CDR3 is 15 amino acids. V lost 5 bases and J 2 bases, leaving 16 bases between the germline ends. The CDR3 reads CASSLLSGPAYEQYF. In nucleotides, the CDR3 is TGTGCCAGCAGCCTACTTTCAGGGCCAGCCTACGAGCAGTACTTC.

The chain uses TRBV6-5 and TRBJ2-1; D is unclear. The V gene lost 6 bases and the J gene lost 4 bases, with 10 bases spanning the gap. CDR1 and CDR2 from the germline V gene are MNHEY and SVGAGI. This CDR3 is 13 amino acids long. CDR3 nucleotides: TGTGCCAGCAGGTTAGGGAAGTACAATGAGCAGTTCTTC. Its translation is CASRLGKYNEQFF.

The chain carries TRBV27 and TRBJ1-6, with D perhaps matching TRBD1 (6 bases). In germline, CDR1 is MNHEY, CDR2 SMNVEV (reference sequence). The CDR3 is made up of 14 amino acids. V was clipped by 5 bases and J by 5 bases, with 10 bases between them. The CDR3 spells CASSRQAHNSPLHF. Written as DNA, the CDR3 is TGTGCCAGCAGTCGACAGGCGCATAATTCACCCCTCCACTTT.

The chain joins TRBV27 to TRBJ2-1; 10 nucleotides match TRBD2. CDR3 length equals 15 residues. V dropped 8 bases and J dropped 5; count of bases not matched to a gene: 9. The germline gives CDR1 MNHEY, CDR2 SMNVEV (reference sequence). As DNA, the CDR3 is TGTGCCAGCGCGTATGGACTAGCGGTGAACAATGAGCAGTTCTTC. Its protein is CASAYGLAVNNEQFF.

This chain joins TRBV9 and TRBJ1-4, with no clear D. This CDR3 region has 15 residues. Germline V gene sequence: CDR1 SGDLS, CDR2 YYNGEE. Trimming cost V 0 bases and J 1 base, with 7 bases left between them. CDR3 in amino acids: CASSVGSRTNEKLFF. The DNA of the CDR3 is TGTGCCAGCAGCGTAGGGAGTCGAACTAATGAAAAACTGTTTTTT.

This clone has just one count. The rearrangement uses TRBV10-2 and TRBJ2-2, with 7 bases fitting TRBD1. The CDR3 covers 15 residues. Unmatched junction bases numbered 10, after V lost 4 bases and J lost 8 bases. The V gene's germline CDR1 is WSHSY and CDR2 SAAADI. The CDR3 nucleotides read TGCGCCAGCAGTGTTAAGGGGGCTGGAGCGGGGGAGCTGTTTTTT. Amino acid sequence: CASSVKGAGAGELFF.

The V call is TRBV4-1, the J call TRBJ1-1, with D uncertain. V lost 1 base to trimming and J lost 0 bases, with 15 bases between them. The CDR3 covers 17 residues. Germline lookup yields CDR1 MGHRA and CDR2 YSYEKL. The CDR3: CASSQGWSGPMNTEAFF. Here the CDR3 DNA reads TGCGCCAGCAGCCAAGGGTGGAGCGGCCCGATGAACACTGAAGCTTTCTTT.

This chain links TRBV10-2 with TRBJ1-2; D is undetermined. V dropped 4 bases and J dropped 1 base, with 4 bases sitting between them. CDR1 WSHSY and CDR2 SAAADI come from the germline V gene. CDR3 length equals 12 residues. CDR3 sequence reads: CASSAVNYGYTF. For the CDR3, the DNA is TGCGCCAGCAGTGCCGTTAACTATGGCTACACCTTC.

The chain is built from TRBV5-6 and TRBJ1-5; 7 nucleotides agree with TRBD1. V dropped 0 bases and J dropped 6; count of bases not matched to a gene: 3. The CDR3 is made up of 14 amino acids. Germline V gene data show CDR1 as SGHDT and CDR2 as YYEEEE. CDR3 bases: TGTGCCAGCAGCTTGGACAGGGGAGGTCAGCCCCAGCATTTT. Amino acids: CASSLDRGGQPQHF. The full variable domain, completed using reference TRBV5-6 and TRBJ1-5, is DAGVTQSPTHLIKTRGQQVTLRCSPKSGHDTVSWYQQALGQGPQFIFQYYEEEERQRGNFPDRFSGHQFPNYSSELNVNALLLGDSALYLCASSLDRGGQPQHFGDGTRLSIL.

V gene TRBV6-5 combines with J gene TRBJ1-1; D may be TRBD1 (5 bases). The length of the CDR3 is 13 residues. V lost 6 bases to trimming and J lost 10 bases, with 18 bases between them. Germline V gene sequence: CDR1 MNHEY, CDR2 SVGAGI. DNA for the CDR3: TGTGCCAGCAGCGAGGGGTTTGGGGTTCGAGCTTTCTTT. This translates into CASSEGFGVRAFF.

This sequence joins TRBV27 and TRBJ2-7, with 10 bases that match TRBD1. The length of the CDR3 is 14 residues. The V gene end was trimmed by 5 bases and the J gene end by 4 bases; junction bases not matched to a gene: 5. The germline V gene has CDR1 MNHEY and CDR2 SMNVEV (reference sequence). DNA of the CDR3: TGTGCCAGCAGTATTGGGACAGGGGAGTACGAGCAGTACTTC. Its translation: CASSIGTGEYEQYF.

CDR3 sequence: CASSSYRGTGDYNEQFF. The CDR3 DNA reads as TGTGCCAGCAGCTCCTATCGTGGGACAGGGGACTACAATGAGCAGTTCTTC. The chain couples TRBV7-2 to TRBJ2-1, with 10 bases matching TRBD1. The CDR3 has 17 residues. J was trimmed by 3 bases and V by 4 bases; bases with no gene match: 9. Germline V gene lookup returns CDR1 SGHTA and CDR2 FQGNSA.

This chain links TRBV2 with TRBJ1-3; D unresolved. Germline CDR1 and CDR2: SNHLY and FYNNEI. Trimming cost V 6 bases and J 0 bases, with 15 bases left between them. The CDR3 sequence is 16 residues long. The CDR3 spells CASRQTQAASGNTIYF. CDR3 nucleotide sequence: TGTGCCAGCAGACAGACTCAGGCGGCCTCTGGAAACACCATATATTTT.

This clone was counted a few times. J is TRBJ1-5 and V is TRBV28; possibly TRBD1 for D (5 bases). The length of the CDR3 is 14 residues. V was shortened by 5 bases and J by 4 bases, with 12 bases between the two germline ends. Germline-derived CDR1 and CDR2 are MDHEN and SYDVKM. CDR3 coding DNA: TGTGCCAGCAGTCCCCAGGGCGGGAATCAGCCCCAGCATTTT. Encoded protein: CASSPQGGNQPQHF. Using reference TRBV28 and TRBJ1-5 for the parts outside the CDR3, the full variable domain is DVKVTQSSRYLVKRTGEKVFLECVQDMDHENMFWYRQDPGLGLRLIYFSYDVKMKEKGDIPEGYSVSREKKERFSLILESASTNQTSMYLCASSPQGGNQPQHFGDGTRLSIL.

As concerns this clone: In the same sample, other DNA sequences code for this CDR3. V and J are TRBV10-3 and TRBJ2-3; D not resolved. The germline V gene encodes CDR1 ENHRY and CDR2 SYGVKD. The CDR3 has 14 amino acids. Trimming cost V 3 bases and J 2 bases, with 9 bases left between them. This CDR3 reads CAISEGQDTDTQYF. In DNA, the CDR3 is TGTGCCATCAGTGAAGGTCAGGACACAGATACGCAGTATTTT.